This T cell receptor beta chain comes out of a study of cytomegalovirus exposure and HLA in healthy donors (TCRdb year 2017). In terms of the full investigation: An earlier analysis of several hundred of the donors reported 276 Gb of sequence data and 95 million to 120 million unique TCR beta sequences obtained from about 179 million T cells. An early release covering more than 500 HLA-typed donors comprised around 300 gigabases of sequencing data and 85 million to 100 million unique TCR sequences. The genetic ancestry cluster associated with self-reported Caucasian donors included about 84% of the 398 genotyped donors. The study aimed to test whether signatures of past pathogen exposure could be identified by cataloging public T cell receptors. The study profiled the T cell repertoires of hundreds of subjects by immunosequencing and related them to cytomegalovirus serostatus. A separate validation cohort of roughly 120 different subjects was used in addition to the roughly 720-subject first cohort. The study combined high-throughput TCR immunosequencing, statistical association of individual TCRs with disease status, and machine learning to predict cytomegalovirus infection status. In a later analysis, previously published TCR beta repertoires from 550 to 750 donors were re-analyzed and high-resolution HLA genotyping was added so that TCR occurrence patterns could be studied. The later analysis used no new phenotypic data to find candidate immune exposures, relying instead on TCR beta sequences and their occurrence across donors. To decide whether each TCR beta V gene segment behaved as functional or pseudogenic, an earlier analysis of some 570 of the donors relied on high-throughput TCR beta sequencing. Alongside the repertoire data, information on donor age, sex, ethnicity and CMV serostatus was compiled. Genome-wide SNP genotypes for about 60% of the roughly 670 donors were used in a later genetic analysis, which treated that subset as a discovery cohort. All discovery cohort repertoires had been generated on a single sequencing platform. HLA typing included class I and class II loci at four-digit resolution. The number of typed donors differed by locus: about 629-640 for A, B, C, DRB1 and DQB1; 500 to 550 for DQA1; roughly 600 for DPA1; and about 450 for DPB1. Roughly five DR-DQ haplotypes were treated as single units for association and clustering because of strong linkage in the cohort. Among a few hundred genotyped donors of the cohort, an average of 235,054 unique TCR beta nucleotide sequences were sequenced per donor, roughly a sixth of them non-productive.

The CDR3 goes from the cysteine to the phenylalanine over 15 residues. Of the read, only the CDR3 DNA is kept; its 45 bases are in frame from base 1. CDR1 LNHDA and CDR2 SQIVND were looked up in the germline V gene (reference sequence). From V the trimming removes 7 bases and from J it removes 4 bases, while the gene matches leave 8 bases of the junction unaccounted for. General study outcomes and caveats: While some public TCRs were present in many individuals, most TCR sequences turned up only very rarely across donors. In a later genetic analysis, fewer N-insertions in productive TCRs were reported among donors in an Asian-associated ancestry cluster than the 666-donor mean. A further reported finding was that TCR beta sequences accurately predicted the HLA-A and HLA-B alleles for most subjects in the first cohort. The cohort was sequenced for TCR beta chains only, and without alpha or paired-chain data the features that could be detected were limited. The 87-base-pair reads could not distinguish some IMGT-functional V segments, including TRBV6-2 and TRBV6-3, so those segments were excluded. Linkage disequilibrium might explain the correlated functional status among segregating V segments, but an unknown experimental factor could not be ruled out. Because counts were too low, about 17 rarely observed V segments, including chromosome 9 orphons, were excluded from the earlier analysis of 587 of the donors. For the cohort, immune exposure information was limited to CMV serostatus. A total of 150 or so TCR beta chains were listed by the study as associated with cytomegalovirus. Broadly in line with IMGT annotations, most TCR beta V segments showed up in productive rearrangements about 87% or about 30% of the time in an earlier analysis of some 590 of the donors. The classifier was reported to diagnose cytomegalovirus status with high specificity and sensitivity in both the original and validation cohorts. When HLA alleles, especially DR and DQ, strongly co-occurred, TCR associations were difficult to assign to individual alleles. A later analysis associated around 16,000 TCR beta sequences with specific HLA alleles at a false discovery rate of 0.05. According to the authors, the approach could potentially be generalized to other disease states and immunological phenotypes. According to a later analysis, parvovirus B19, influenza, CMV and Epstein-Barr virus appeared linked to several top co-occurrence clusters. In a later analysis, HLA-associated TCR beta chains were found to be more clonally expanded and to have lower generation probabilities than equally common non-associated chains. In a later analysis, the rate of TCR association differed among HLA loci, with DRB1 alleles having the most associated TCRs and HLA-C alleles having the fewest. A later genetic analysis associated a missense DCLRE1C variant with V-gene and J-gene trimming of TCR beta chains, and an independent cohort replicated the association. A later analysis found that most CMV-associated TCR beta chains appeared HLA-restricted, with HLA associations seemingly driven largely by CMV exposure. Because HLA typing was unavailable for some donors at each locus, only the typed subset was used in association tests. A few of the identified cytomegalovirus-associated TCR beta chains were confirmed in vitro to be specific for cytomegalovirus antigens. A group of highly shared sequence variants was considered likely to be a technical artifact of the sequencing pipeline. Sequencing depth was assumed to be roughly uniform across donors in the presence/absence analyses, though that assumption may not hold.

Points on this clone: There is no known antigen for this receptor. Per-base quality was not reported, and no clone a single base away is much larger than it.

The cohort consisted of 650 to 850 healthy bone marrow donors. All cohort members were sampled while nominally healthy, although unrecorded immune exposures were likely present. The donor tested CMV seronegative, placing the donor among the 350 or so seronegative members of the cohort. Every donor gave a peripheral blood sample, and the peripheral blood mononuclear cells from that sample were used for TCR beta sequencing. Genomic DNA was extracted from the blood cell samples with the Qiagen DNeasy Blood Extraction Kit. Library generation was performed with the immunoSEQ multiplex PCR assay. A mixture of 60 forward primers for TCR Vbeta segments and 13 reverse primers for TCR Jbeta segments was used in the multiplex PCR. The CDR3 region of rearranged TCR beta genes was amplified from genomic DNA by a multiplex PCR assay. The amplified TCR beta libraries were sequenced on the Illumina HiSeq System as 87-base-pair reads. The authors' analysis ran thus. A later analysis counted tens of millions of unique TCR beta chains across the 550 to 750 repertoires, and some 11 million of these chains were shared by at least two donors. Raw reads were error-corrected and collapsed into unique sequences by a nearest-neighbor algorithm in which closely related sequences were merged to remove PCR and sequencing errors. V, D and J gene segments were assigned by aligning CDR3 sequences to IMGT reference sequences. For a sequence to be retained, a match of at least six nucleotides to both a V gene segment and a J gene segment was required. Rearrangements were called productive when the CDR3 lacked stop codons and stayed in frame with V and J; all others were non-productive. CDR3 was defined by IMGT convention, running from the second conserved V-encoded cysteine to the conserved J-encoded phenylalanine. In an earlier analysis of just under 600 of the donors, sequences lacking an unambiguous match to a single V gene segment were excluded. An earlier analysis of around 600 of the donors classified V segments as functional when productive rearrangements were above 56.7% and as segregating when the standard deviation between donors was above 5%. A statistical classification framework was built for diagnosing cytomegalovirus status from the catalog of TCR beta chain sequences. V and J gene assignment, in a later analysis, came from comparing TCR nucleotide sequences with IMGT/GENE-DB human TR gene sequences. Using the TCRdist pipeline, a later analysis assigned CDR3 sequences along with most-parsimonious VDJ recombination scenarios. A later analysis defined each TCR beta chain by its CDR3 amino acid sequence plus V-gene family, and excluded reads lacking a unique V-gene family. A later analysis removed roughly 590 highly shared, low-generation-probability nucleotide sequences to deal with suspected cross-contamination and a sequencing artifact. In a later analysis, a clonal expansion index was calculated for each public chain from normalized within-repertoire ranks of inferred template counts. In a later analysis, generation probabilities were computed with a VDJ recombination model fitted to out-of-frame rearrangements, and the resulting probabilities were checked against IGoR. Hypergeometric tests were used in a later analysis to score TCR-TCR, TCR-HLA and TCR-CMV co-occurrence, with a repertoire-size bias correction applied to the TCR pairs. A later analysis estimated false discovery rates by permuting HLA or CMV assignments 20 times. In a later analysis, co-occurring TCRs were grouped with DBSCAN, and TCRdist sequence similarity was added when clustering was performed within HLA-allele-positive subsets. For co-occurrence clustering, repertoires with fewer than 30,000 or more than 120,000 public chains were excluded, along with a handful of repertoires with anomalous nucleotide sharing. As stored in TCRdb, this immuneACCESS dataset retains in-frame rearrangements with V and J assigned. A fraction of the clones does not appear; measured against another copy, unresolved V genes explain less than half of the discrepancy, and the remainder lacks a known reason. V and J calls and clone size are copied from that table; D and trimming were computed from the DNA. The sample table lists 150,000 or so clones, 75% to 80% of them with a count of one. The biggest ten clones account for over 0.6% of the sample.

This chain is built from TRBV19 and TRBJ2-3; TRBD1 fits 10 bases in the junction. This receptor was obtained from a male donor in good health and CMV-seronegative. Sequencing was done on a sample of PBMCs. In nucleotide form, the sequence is TGTGCCAGTACCCAAGAGGGGACAGGGGCAGATACGCAGTATTTT. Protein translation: CASTQEGTGADTQYF.